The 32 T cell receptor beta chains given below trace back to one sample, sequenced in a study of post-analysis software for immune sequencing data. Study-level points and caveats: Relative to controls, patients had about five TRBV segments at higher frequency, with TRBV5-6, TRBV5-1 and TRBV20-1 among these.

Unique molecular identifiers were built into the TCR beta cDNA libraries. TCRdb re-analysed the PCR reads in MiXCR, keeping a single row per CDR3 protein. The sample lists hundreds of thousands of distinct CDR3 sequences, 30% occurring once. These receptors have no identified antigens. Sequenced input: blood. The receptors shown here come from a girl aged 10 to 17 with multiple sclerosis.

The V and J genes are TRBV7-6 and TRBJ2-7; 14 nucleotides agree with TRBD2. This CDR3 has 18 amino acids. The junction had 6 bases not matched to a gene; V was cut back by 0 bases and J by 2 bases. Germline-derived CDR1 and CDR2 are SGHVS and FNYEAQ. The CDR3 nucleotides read TGTGCCAGCAGCTTAGCAGAGACTAGCGGGGGGGCCACCTACGAGCAGTACTTC. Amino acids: CASSLAETSGGATYEQYF.

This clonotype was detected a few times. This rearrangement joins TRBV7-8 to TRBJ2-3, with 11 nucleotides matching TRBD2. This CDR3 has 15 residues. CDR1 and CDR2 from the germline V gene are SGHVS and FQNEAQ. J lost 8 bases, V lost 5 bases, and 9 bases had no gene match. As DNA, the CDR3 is TGTGCCAGCAGCCCAATAGCGGGGGGGTCTGCTACGCAGTATTTT. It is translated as CASSPIAGGSATQYF.

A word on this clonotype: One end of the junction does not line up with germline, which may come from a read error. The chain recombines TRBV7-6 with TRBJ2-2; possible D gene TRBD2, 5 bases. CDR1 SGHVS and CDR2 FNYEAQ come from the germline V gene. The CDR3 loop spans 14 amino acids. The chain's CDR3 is CASRGIANTGERFF. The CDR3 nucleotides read TGTGCCAGCAGGGGGATCGCGAACACCGGGGAGCGGTTTTTT.

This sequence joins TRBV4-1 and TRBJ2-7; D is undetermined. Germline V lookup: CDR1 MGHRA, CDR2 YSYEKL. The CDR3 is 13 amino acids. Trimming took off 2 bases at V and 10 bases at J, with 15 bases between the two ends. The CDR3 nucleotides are TGCGCCAGCAGCCAATCAACGGCGTTAGCCCAGTACTTC. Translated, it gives CASSQSTALAQYF.

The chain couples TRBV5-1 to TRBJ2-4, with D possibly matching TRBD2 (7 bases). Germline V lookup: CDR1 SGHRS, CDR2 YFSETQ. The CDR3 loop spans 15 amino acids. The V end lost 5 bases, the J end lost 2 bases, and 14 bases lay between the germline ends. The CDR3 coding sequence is TGCGCCAGCAGATCGGCCGGGGGGCCCAAAAACATTCAGTACTTC. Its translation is CASRSAGGPKNIQYF.

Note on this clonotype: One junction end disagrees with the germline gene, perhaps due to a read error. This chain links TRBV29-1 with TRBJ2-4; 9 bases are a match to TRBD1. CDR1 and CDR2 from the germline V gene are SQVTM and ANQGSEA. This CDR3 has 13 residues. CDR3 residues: CSVNRQGGNIKYF. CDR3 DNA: TGCAGCGTCAATCGACAGGGGGGGAACATTAAGTACTTC.

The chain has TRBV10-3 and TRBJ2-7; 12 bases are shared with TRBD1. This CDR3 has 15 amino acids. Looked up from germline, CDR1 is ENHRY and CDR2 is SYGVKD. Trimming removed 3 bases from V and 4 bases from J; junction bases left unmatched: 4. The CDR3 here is CAISDWDRGQYEQYF. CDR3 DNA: TGTGCCATCAGTGATTGGGACAGGGGGCAGTACGAGCAGTACTTC.

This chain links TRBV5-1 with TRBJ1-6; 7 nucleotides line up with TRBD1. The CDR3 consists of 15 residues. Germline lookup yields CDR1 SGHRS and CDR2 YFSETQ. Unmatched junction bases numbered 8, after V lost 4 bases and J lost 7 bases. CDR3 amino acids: CASSRVDRDNSPLHF. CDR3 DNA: TGCGCCAGCAGCCGCGTCGACAGGGACAATTCACCCCTCCACTTT.

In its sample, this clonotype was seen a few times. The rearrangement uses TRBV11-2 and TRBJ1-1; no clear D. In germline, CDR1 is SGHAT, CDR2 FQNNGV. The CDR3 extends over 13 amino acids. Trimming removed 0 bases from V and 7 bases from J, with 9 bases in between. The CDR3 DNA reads TGTGCCAGCAGCTTAGATACCCAGATTGAAGCTTTCTTT. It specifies CASSLDTQIEAFF.

CDR3 sequence (DNA): TGCAGTGATACACAGGGCTACGAGCAGTACTTC. Its translation: CSDTQGYEQYF. V usage is TRBV20-1 and J usage is TRBJ2-7; a weak D match, TRBD1 (6 bases). This CDR3 has 11 amino acids. V was trimmed by 7 bases and J by 3 bases, leaving 10 bases between them. Germline V gene data show CDR1 as DFQATT and CDR2 as SNEGSKA (reference sequence).

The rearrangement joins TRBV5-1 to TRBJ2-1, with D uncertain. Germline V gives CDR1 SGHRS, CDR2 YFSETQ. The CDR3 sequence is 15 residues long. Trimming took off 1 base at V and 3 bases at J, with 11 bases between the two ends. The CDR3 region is CASSLSARRYNEQFF. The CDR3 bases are TGCGCCAGCAGCTTGAGCGCACGCCGCTACAATGAGCAGTTCTTC.

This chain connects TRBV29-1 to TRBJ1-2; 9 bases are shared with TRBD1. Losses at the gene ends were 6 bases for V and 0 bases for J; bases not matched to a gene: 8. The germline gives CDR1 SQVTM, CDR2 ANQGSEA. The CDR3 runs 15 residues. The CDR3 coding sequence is TGCAGCGTCGGGACAGGGTTGTCGGCTAACTATGGCTACACCTTC. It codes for CSVGTGLSANYGYTF.

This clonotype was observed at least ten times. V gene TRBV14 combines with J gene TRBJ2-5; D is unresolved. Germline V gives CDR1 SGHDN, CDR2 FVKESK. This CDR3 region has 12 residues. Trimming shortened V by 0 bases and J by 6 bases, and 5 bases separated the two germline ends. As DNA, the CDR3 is TGTGCCAGCAGCCAAGATCGGAAGACCCAGTACTTC. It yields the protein CASSQDRKTQYF.

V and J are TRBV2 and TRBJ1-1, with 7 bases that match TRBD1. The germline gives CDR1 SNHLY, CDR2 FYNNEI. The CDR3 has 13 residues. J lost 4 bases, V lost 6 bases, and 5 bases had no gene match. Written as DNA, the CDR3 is TGTGCCAGCAGGGCAGGGGGAGTCACTGAAGCTTTCTTT. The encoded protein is CASRAGGVTEAFF.

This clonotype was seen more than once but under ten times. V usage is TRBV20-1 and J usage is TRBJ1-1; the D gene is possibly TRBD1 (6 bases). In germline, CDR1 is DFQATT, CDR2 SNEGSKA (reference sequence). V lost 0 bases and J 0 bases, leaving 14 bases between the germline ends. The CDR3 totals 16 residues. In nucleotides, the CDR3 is TGCAGTGCTAGAGATCCTACAGGGCGCATGAACACTGAAGCTTTCTTT. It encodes CSARDPTGRMNTEAFF.

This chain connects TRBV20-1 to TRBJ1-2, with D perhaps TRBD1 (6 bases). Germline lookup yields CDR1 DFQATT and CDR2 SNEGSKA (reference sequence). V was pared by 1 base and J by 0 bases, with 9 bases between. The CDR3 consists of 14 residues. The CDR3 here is CSARGGASNYGYTF. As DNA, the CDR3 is TGCAGTGCTAGAGGGGGGGCGTCTAACTATGGCTACACCTTC.

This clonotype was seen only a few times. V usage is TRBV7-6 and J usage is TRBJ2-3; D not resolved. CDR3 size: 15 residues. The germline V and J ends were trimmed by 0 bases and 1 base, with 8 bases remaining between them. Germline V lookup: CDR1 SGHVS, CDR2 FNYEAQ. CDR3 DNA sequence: TGTGCCAGCAGCTTAGCGGTAGAGGGCACAGATACGCAGTATTTT. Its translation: CASSLAVEGTDTQYF.

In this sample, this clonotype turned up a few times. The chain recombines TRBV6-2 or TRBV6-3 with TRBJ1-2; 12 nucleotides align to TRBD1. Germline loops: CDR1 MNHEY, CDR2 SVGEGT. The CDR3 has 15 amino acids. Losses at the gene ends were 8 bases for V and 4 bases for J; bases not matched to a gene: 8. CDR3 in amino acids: CASRAPGQGAYGYTF. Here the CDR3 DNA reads TGTGCCAGCCGAGCCCCGGGACAGGGGGCCTATGGCTACACCTTC.

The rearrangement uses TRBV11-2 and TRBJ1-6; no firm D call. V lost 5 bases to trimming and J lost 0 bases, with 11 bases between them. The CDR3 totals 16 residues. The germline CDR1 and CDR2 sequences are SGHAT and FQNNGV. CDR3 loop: CASSTPISSYNSPLHF. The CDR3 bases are TGTGCCAGCAGCACACCAATAAGCTCCTATAATTCACCCCTCCACTTT. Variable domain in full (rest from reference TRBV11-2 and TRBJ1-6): EAGVAQSPRYKIIEKRQSVAFWCNPISGHATLYWYQQILGQGPKLLIQFQNNGVVDDSQLPKDRFSAERLKGVDSTLKIQPAKLEDSAVYLCASSTPISSYNSPLHFGNGTRLTVT.

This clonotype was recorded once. For the CDR3, the DNA is TGTGCCAGCAGCACGGACAGGGTCATCATCAATGAGCAGTTCTTC. Translated, it gives CASSTDRVIINEQFF. The rearrangement uses TRBV7-2 and TRBJ2-1, with 8 bases fitting TRBD1. Germline CDR1 SGHTA, CDR2 FQGNSA. CDR3 size: 15 residues. The trim removed 5 bases at V and 6 bases at J, leaving 9 bases unmatched.

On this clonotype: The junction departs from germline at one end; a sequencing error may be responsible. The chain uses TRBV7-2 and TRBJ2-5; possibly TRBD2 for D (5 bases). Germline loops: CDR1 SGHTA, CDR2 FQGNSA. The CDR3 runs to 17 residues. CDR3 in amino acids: CASTTNGWGVTQEAQYF. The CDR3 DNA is TGTGCCAGCACTACCAATGGGTGGGGAGTAACCCAAGAGGCCCAGTACTTC.

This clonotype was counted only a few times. The CDR3 is CASSRSLNEQFF. The CDR3 nucleotides read TGTGCCAGCAGCCGCTCCCTCAATGAGCAGTTCTTC. The chain carries TRBV28 and TRBJ2-1, with unresolved D. V dropped 6 bases and J dropped 6 bases, with 9 bases sitting between them. The CDR3 contains 12 residues. Germline V gene sequence: CDR1 MDHEN, CDR2 SYDVKM. Combining the CDR3 with reference TRBV28 and TRBJ2-1 gives the whole variable domain DVKVTQSSRYLVKRTGEKVFLECVQDMDHENMFWYRQDPGLGLRLIYFSYDVKMKEKGDIPEGYSVSREKKERFSLILESASTNQTSMYLCASSRSLNEQFFGPGTRLTVL.

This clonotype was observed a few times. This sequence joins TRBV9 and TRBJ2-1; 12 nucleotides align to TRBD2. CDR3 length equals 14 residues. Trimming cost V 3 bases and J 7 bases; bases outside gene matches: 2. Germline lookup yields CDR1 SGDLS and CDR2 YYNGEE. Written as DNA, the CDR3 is TGTGCCAGCAGCGGGACTAGCGGGACTAATGAGCAGTTCTTC. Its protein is CASSGTSGTNEQFF.

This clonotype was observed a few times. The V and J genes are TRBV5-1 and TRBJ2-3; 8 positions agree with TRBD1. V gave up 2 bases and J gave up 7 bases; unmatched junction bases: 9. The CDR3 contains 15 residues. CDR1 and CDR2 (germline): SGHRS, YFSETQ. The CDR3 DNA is TGCGCCAGCAGCTTCCGACAGGGGCTGGGGAATACGCAGTATTTT. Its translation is CASSFRQGLGNTQYF.

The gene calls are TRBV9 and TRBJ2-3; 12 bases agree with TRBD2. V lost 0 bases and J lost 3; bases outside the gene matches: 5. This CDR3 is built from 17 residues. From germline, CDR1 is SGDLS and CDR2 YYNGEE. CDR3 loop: CASSVDPSGGVTDTQYF. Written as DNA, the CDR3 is TGTGCCAGCAGCGTAGATCCTAGCGGGGGGGTAACAGATACGCAGTATTTT.

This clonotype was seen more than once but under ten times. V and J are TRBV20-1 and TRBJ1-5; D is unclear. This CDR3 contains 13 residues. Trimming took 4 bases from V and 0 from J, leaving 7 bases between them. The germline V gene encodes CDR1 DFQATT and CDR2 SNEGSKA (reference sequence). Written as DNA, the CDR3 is TGCAGTGCTACCCGGGATAGCAATCAGCCCCAGCATTTT. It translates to CSATRDSNQPQHF.

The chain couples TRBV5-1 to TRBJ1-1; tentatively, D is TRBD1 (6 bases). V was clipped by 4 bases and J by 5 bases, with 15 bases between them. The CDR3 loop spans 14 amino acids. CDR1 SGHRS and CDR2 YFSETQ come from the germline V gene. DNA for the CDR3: TGCGCCAGCAGCCCGGCGGGGGGCAGAACTGAAGCTTTCTTT. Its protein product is CASSPAGGRTEAFF.

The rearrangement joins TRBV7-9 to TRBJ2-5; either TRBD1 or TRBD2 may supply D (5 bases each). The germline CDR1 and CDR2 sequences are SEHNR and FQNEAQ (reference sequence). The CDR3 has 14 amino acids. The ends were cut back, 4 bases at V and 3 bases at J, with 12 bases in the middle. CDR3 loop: CASSSRGGEETQYF. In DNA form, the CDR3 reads TGTGCCAGCAGCTCGAGGGGCGGTGAAGAGACCCAGTACTTC.

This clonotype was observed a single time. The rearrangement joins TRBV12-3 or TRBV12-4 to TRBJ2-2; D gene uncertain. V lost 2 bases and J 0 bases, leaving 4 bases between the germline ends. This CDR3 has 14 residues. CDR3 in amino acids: CASSLNPNTGELFF. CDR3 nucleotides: TGTGCCAGCAGTTTAAACCCGAACACCGGGGAGCTGTTTTTT.

CDR3 amino acids: CASTREASVPAYTF. The CDR3, as DNA: TGTGCCAGCACGCGGGAGGCCTCGGTCCCGGCCTACACCTTC. The gene calls are TRBV2 and TRBJ1-2; no firm D call. This CDR3 is built from 14 residues. Germline values: CDR1 SNHLY, CDR2 FYNNEI. V lost 7 bases and J 10 bases, leaving 22 bases between the germline ends.

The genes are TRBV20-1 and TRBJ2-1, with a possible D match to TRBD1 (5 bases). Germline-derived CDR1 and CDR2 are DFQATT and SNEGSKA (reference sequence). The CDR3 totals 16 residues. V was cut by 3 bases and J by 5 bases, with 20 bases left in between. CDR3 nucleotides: TGCAGTGCTAGTTCTCCAGTTAGGGTAGGGGACAATGAGCAGTTCTTC. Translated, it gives CSASSPVRVGDNEQFF.

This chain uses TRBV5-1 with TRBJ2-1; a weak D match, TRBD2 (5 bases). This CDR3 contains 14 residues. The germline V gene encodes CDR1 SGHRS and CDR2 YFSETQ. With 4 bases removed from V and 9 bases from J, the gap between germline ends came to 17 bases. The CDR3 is CASSPPGRSGEQFF. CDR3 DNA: TGCGCCAGCAGCCCCCCGGGCCGCAGCGGTGAGCAGTTCTTC. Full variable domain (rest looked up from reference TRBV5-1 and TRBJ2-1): KAGVTQTPRYLIKTRGQQVTLSCSPISGHRSVSWYQQTPGQGLQFLFEYFSETQRNKGNFPGRFSGRQFSNSRSEMNVSTLELGDSALYLCASSPPGRSGEQFFGPGTRLTVL.